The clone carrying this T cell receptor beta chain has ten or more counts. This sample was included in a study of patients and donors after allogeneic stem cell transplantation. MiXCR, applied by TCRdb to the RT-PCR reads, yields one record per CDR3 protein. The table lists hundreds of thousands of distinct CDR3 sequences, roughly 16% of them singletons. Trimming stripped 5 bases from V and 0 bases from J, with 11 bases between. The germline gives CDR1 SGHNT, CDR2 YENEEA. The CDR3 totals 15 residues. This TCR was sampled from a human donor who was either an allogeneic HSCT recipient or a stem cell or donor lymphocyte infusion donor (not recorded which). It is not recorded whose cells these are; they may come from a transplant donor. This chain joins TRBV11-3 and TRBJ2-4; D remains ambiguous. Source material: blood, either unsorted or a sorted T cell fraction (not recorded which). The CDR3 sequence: CASSQPLEAKNIQYF. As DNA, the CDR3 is TGTGCCAGCAGCCAACCTCTAGAAGCCAAAAACATTCAGTACTTC. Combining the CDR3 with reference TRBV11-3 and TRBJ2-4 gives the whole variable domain EAGVVQSPRYKIIEKKQPVAFWCNPISGHNTLYWYLQNLGQGPELLIRYENEEAVDDSQLPKDRFSAERLKGVDSTLKIQPAELGDSAVYLCASSQPLEAKNIQYFGAGTRLSVL.